These T cell receptor beta chains were read from a single sample in a study of T cells in Graves' hyperthyroidism and ophthalmopathy. TCRdb reprocessed the multiplex PCR reads with MiXCR, giving one entry per CDR3 protein. The table records some 510,000 distinct CDR3 sequences, less than 25% of them present only once. Sequencing input: blood. Receptors originate from a man aged 18 to 35 with Graves' hyperthyroidism. Both conserved end residues are part of each CDR3. Each record gives: clone size, D gene, V gene, J gene, CDR3 DNA, CDR3 protein. The D gene is left open where the match is weak. The size field is filled for only some rows; it gives once, few, many or a size class.

many	NA	TRBV28	TRBJ2-6	TGTGCCAGCAGTCCTTACCCCTTGGACAGCCGCCTCTCTGGGGCCAACGTCCTGACTTTC	CASSPYPLDSRLSGANVLTF
many	NA	TRBV12-3/TRBV12-4	TRBJ1-3	TGTGCCAGCAGTTTACCTGGACAGTTTGGAAACACCATATATTTT	CASSLPGQFGNTIYF
many	NA	TRBV7-2	TRBJ1-3	TGTGCCAGCAGCTTCATTCAGGGGCTAGGAAACACCATATATTTT	CASSFIQGLGNTIYF
many	TRBD1	TRBV19	TRBJ1-5	TGTGCCAGCAGGCAGGGGGCCCAGCCCCAGCATTTT	CASRQGAQPQHF
many	NA	TRBV12-3/TRBV12-4	TRBJ2-2	TGTGCCAGCAGCCAAACAGGCCCCGGGGAGCTGTTTTTT	CASSQTGPGELFF
few	NA	TRBV12-5	TRBJ2-1	TGTGCTAGTGGTTTGAACTCCGACCGTTACAATGAGCAGTTCTTC	CASGLNSDRYNEQFF
many	NA	TRBV6-2/TRBV6-3	TRBJ2-5	TGTGCCAGCAGGATCAGGGTCCCCCAAGAGACCCAGTACTTC	CASRIRVPQETQYF
few	TRBD1	TRBV9	TRBJ2-5	TGTGCCAGCAGCGTAGTTCCTGGGACAGGCTATGGAGAGACCCAGTACTTC	CASSVVPGTGYGETQYF
NA	TRBD2	TRBV3-1	TRBJ2-7	TGCGCCAGCAGCCAAGACCGGACTTCTAGCGGGGGATCCTACGAGCAGTACTTC	CASSQDRTSSGGSYEQYF
NA	NA	TRBV18	TRBJ2-7	TGTGCCAGCTCCCGGGGTCAAGAAACCCACGAGCAGTACTTC	CASSRGQETHEQYF
many	TRBD1	TRBV20-1	TRBJ1-1	TGCAGTGCTCCAACAAGACAGGGGAAGAACACTGAAGCTTTCTTT	CSAPTRQGKNTEAFF
many	NA	TRBV6-5	TRBJ1-2	TGTGCCAGCAGACTGACACAAAACTATGGCTACACCTTC	CASRLTQNYGYTF
many	TRBD2	TRBV2	TRBJ2-7	TGTGCCAGCAGCCCAGACGGGGGGGGCTACGAGCAGTACTTC	CASSPDGGGYEQYF
NA	NA	TRBV7-8	TRBJ2-2	TGTGCCAGCAGCCCCAACAACAGAAACACCGGGGAGCTGTTTTTT	CASSPNNRNTGELFF
many	NA	TRBV14	TRBJ2-2	TGTGCCAGCAGCCAAGATTCTCTGACACCTTACACCGGGGAGCTGTTTTTT	CASSQDSLTPYTGELFF
NA	TRBD1	TRBV12-3/TRBV12-4	TRBJ1-1	TGTGCCAGCAGATTCACAGGGGGCACTGAAGCTTTCTTT	CASRFTGGTEAFF
many	TRBD1	TRBV27	TRBJ1-3	TGTGCCAGCCATCCGACAGGGGAAGTCGATGGAAACACCATATATTTT	CASHPTGEVDGNTIYF
few	NA	TRBV9	TRBJ2-2	TGTGCCAGCAGCGCATCCAGGGGAGGGAACACCGGGGAGCTGTTTTTT	CASSASRGGNTGELFF
few	NA	TRBV10-2	TRBJ2-2	TGCGCCAGCAAAATGTTGGGCACCGGGGAGCTGTTTTTT	CASKMLGTGELFF
many	NA	TRBV6-5	TRBJ1-1	TGTGCCAGCAGTTACGGAACAGGGTTGAACACTGAAGCTTTCTTT	CASSYGTGLNTEAFF
NA	NA	TRBV3-1	TRBJ1-1	TGTGCCAGCAGCCAAGGAAACCGGAACACTGAAGCTTTCTTT	CASSQGNRNTEAFF
NA	TRBD1	TRBV6-1	TRBJ2-5	TGTGCCAGCAGTCCCCACAGGGGTGGGGAGACCCAGTACTTC	CASSPHRGGETQYF
NA	NA	TRBV5-4	TRBJ2-6	TGTGCCAGCAGCTTGGCGAGCAGGGCTGGGGCCAACGTCCTGACTTTC	CASSLASRAGANVLTF
many	NA	TRBV19	TRBJ2-7	TGTGCCAGTAGCTCTACAGGACGCCACGAGCAGTACTTC	CASSSTGRHEQYF
many	NA	TRBV12-3/TRBV12-4	TRBJ1-1	TGTGCCAGCAGTTTATTAGGAATCCTAAAGAACACTGAAGCTTTCTTT	CASSLLGILKNTEAFF
NA	NA	TRBV6-1	TRBJ1-5	TGTGCCAGCAGTCGAACTGAGACGGGTCAGCCCCAGCATTTT	CASSRTETGQPQHF
many	TRBD1	TRBV24-1	TRBJ1-1	TGTGCCACCAGACAGGGGTCTGAAGCTTTCTTT	CATRQGSEAFF
NA	NA	TRBV6-1	TRBJ1-3	TGTGCCAGCTCCGGGGTGGACACTCGGGGCACCATATATTTT	CASSGVDTRGTIYF
many	NA	TRBV7-2	TRBJ1-1	TGTGCCAGCAGTTTTCAGATGACAGGAGGGACTGAAGCTTTCTTT	CASSFQMTGGTEAFF
few	NA	TRBV12-5	TRBJ1-2	TGTGCTAGTGGTTTGGTACGTGGAGAAACCAATGATGGCTACACCTTC	CASGLVRGETNDGYTF
many	NA	TRBV5-7	TRBJ1-2	TGTGCCAGCAGTCAGGGTGGGTATGACTATGGCTACACCTTC	CASSQGGYDYGYTF
few	TRBD1	TRBV28	TRBJ1-4	TGTGCCAGCAGTTTATACAGGGGCGATGAAAAACTGTTTTTT	CASSLYRGDEKLFF
NA	NA	TRBV10-1	TRBJ2-7	TGCGCCAGCAGCACGTCCTCCGGTCAGACCTACGAGCAGTACTTC	CASSTSSGQTYEQYF
NA	TRBD1	TRBV19	TRBJ1-5	TGTGCCAGTAGTAGAAGCGGGACAGGGGATCAGCCCCAGCATTTT	CASSRSGTGDQPQHF
many	NA	TRBV6-5	TRBJ2-5	TGTGCCAGCAGTTACCGCGTACGGAAAGAGACCCAGTACTTC	CASSYRVRKETQYF
many	TRBD2	TRBV12-3/TRBV12-4	TRBJ2-5	TGTGCCAGCAGGGCGACTAGCGGGGGGGGAGAGACCCAGTACTTC	CASRATSGGGETQYF
many	TRBD1	TRBV20-1	TRBJ1-1	TGCAGTGCTCCCTTGACAGGGTCGAAGAACACTGAAGCTTTCTTT	CSAPLTGSKNTEAFF
many	TRBD1	TRBV11-2	TRBJ2-7	TGTGCCAGCAGCTTAGGACAGGGGGTGAGGGAGCAGTACTTC	CASSLGQGVREQYF
NA	TRBD2	TRBV6-1	TRBJ2-2	TGTGCCAGCAGTCCGACTAGCGGGGGTTTCACCGGGGAGCTGTTTTTT	CASSPTSGGFTGELFF
NA	TRBD1	TRBV6-5	TRBJ2-7	TGTGCCAGCAGTTACGGGGCAGGGGGCGGCTACGAGCAGTACTTC	CASSYGAGGGYEQYF
NA	NA	TRBV27	TRBJ2-7	TGTGCCAGCAGTTTGGTTCTTGGGAAATCCTACGAGCAGTACTTC	CASSLVLGKSYEQYF
many	NA	TRBV2	TRBJ1-1	TGTGCCAGCGCGGGTTCGACGAACACTGAAGCTTTCTTT	CASAGSTNTEAFF
NA	TRBD2	TRBV4-2	TRBJ2-7	TGTGCCAGCAGCCCAATAGCGGGAGATGACGAGCAGTACTTC	CASSPIAGDDEQYF
many	NA	TRBV6-2/TRBV6-3	TRBJ2-7	TGTGCCAGCAGTTCTAACGCAGGGGAGGGCGAGCAGTACTTC	CASSSNAGEGEQYF
NA	TRBD1	TRBV7-2	TRBJ1-2	TGTGCCAGCAGCTTACGACAGGGCGGGTATGGCTACACCTTC	CASSLRQGGYGYTF
many	TRBD1	TRBV28	TRBJ1-1	TGTGCCAGCAGTCCCCTTCGGGACAGGACTGAAGCTTTCTTT	CASSPLRDRTEAFF
many	NA	TRBV2	TRBJ1-5	TGTGCCAGCAGTGATCCACCTCAGCCCCAGCATTTT	CASSDPPQPQHF
many	NA	TRBV7-2	TRBJ2-5	TGTGCCAGCAGCTTAGCGGCAATCCAGGAGACCCAGTACTTC	CASSLAAIQETQYF
few	TRBD1	TRBV6-5	TRBJ1-1	TGTGCCAGCAGTTACCCTGGACAGGATAAAGCTTTCTTT	CASSYPGQDKAFF
many	NA	TRBV29-1	TRBJ1-2	TGCAGCGTTGACGCCAGCACATACCTCTATGGCTACACCTTC	CSVDASTYLYGYTF
few	TRBD1	TRBV5-1	TRBJ2-7	TGCGCCAGCAGCTTAACCGACAGGGAAGATTACGAGCAGTACTTC	CASSLTDREDYEQYF
NA	NA	TRBV7-9	TRBJ2-5	TGTGCCAGCAGCTTAGTCTCTATAGAAGAGACCCAGTACTTC	CASSLVSIEETQYF
many	NA	TRBV5-1	TRBJ2-7	TGCGCCAGCAGCTTGGGACACTCCGTTGATTACGAGCAGTACTTC	CASSLGHSVDYEQYF
few	NA	TRBV7-6	TRBJ1-6	TGTGCCAGCAGCTGGGAAGGGAGTAATTCACCCCTCCACTTT	CASSWEGSNSPLHF